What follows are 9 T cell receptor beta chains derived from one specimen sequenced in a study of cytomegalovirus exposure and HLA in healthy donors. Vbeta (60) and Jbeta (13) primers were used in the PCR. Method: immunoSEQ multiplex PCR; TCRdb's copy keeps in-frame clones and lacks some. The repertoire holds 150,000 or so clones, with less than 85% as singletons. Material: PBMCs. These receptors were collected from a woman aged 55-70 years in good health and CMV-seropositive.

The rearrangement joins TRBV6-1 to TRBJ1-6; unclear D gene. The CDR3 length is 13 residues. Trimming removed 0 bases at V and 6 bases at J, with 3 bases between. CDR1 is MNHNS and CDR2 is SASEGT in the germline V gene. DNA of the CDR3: TGTGCCAGCAGTGAAGCCCTTAATTCACCCCTCCACTTT. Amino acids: CASSEALNSPLHF.

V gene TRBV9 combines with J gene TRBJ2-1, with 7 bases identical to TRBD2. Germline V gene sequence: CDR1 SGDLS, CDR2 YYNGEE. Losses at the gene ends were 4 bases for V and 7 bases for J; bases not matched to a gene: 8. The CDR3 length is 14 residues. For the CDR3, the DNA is TGTGCCAGCAGCATCCGGGACTATGGGAATGAGCAGTTCTTC. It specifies CASSIRDYGNEQFF.

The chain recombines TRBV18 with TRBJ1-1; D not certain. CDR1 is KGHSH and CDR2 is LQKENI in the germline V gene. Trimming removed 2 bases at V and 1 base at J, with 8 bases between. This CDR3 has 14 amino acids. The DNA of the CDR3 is TGTGCCAGCTCACCAGTGTCCTCGAACACTGAAGCTTTCTTT. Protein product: CASSPVSSNTEAFF.

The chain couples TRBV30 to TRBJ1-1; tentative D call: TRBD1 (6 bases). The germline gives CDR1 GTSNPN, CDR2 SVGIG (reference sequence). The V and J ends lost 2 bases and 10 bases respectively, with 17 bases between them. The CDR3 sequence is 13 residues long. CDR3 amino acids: CAWSRTPGVLAFF. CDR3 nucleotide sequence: TGTGCCTGGAGTCGAACCCCAGGGGTTCTAGCTTTCTTT. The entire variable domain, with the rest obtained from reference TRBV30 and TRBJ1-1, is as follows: SQTIHQWPATLVQPVGSPLSLECTVEGTSNPNLYWYRQAAGRGLQLLFYSVGIGQISSEVPQNLSASRPQDRQFILSSKKLLLSDSGFYLCAWSRTPGVLAFFGQGTRLTVV.

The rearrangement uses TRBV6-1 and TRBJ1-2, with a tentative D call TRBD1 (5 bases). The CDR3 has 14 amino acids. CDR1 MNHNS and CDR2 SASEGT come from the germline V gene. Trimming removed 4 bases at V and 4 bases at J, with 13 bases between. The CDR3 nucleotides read TGTGCCAGCAGTGGGGCAGGGCCGGGCTATGGCTACACCTTC. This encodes CASSGAGPGYGYTF.

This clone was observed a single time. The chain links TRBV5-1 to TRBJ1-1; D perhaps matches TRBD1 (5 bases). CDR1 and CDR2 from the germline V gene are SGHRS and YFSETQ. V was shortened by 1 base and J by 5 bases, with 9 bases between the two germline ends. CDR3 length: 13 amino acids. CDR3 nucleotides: TGCGCCAGCAGCTTGTCAGGGATGACTGAAGCTTTCTTT. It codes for CASSLSGMTEAFF.

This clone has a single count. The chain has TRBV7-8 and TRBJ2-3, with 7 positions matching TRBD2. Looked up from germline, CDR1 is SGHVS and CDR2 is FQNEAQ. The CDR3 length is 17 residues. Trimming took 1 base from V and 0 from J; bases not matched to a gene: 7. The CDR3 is CASSLVKRDLSTDTQYF. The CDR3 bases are TGTGCCAGCAGCTTAGTGAAGCGGGACCTCAGCACAGATACGCAGTATTTT.

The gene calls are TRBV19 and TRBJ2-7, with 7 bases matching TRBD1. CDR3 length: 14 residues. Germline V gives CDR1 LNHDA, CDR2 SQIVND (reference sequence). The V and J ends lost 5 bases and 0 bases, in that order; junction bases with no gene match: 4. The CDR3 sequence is CASSPTGVSYEQYF. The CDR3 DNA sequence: TGTGCCAGTAGTCCAACAGGGGTCTCCTACGAGCAGTACTTC.

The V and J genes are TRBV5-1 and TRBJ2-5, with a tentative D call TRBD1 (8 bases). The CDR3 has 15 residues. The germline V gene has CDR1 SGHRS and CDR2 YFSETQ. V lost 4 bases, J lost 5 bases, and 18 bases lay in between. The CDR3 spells CASSPRTGGGETQYF. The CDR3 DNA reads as TGCGCCAGCAGCCCTCGTACAGGGGGAGGGGAGACCCAGTACTTC.